Listed below are T cell receptor beta chains from one sample, sequenced in a study of blood T cell repertoires in COVID-19. The data were produced by immunoSEQ multiplex PCR, yet TCRdb's version contains in-frame clones alone and is incomplete. The data contain about 220,000 clones, around 90% of them singletons. Material: PBMCs or T cells enriched from blood (not recorded which). The receptors come from a woman aged 25 to 39 who had recovered from COVID-19. Both conserved end residues are part of each CDR3. A D gene is named only where the DNA matches it firmly. The size of a clone is reported for some rows only, either as once, few or many, or as a class for expanded clones.

14	NA	NA	TRBV18	TRBJ2-2	TGTGCCAGCTCAACGACAGGGAACACCGGGGAGCTGTTTTTT	CASSTTGNTGELFF
14	TRBD1	NA	TRBV2	TRBJ2-7	TGTGCCAGCAGGTTGGACAGGGGAGTCAACGAGCAGTACTTC	CASRLDRGVNEQYF
12	NA	NA	TRBV2	TRBJ1-1	TGTGCCAGCAGTAACAGGGACACTGAAGCTTTCTTT	CASSNRDTEAFF
16	TRBD1	NA	TRBV2	TRBJ1-1	TGTGCCAGCAGAGGTGTGGGGGTACAGGGGCACACTGAAGCTTTCTTT	CASRGVGVQGHTEAFF
11	NA	NA	TRBV11-2	TRBJ2-1	TGTGCCAGCACCACTATAAATGAGCAGTTCTTC	CASTTINEQFF
12	NA	once	TRBV9	TRBJ2-2	TGTGCCAGCGGGTGGGGAGACGGGGAGCTGTTTTTT	CASGWGDGELFF
15	NA	NA	TRBV19	TRBJ1-1	TGTGCCAGTAGTCCGAGGACAGCTTCGAACACTGAAGCTTTCTTT	CASSPRTASNTEAFF
14	NA	NA	TRBV14	TRBJ1-2	TGTGCCAGCAGCTTCCAGGGAAAGGGCTATGGCTACACCTTC	CASSFQGKGYGYTF
14	NA	NA	TRBV5-4	TRBJ2-1	TGTGCCAGCAGCTTTGCCGACAGGAACAATGAGCAGTTCTTC	CASSFADRNNEQFF
21	TRBD2	NA	TRBV6-2/TRBV6-3	TRBJ2-1	TGTGCCAGCAGTTACTCGATATGGTTAGCGGGGGCCTACTACTCCTACAATGAGCAGTTCTTC	CASSYSIWLAGAYYSYNEQFF
15	TRBD2	NA	TRBV4-2	TRBJ2-5	TGTGCCAGCAGCCAAAGCGGGGTCCTCCAAGAGACCCAGTACTTC	CASSQSGVLQETQYF
17	NA	NA	TRBV7-8	TRBJ2-5	TGTGCCAGCAGCTTTCCGCCCCGGGTCCTAAACCAAGAGACCCAGTACTTC	CASSFPPRVLNQETQYF
16	TRBD1	NA	TRBV9	TRBJ1-1	TGTGCCAGCAGTCCTACACCAGGGGGCGACTACACTGAAGCTTTCTTT	CASSPTPGGDYTEAFF
16	TRBD2	NA	TRBV9	TRBJ2-3	TGTGCCAGCAGCTCTAGCGGGGGTCGAGGCACAGATACGCAGTATTTT	CASSSSGGRGTDTQYF
16	TRBD2	NA	TRBV3-1/TRBV3-2	TRBJ2-3	TGTGCCAGCAGCCTCAGAGGCGGGGGGGCCGGGGATACGCAGTATTTT	CASSLRGGGAGDTQYF
14	NA	NA	TRBV5-1	TRBJ1-2	TGCGCCAGCAGCCCGCGGGGATTCGGCTATGGCTACACCTTC	CASSPRGFGYGYTF
18	TRBD2	NA	TRBV7-9	TRBJ2-1	TGTGCCAGCAGCTTAACAGTACCGGGACTAGCCCCTCGGGATGAGCAGTTCTTC	CASSLTVPGLAPRDEQFF
15	NA	NA	TRBV10-3	TRBJ2-7	TGTGTTCAACCCGGGGAGCGGGCAATAAGCTACGAGCAGTACTTC	CVQPGERAISYEQYF
12	NA	NA	TRBV1	TRBJ1-2	TGCACCAGCAGCCCCAGTAACTATGGCTACACCTTC	CTSSPSNYGYTF
15	TRBD1	NA	TRBV3-1/TRBV3-2	TRBJ2-3	TGTGCCAGCAGCCAAACTGGGACAGGGGAAGATACGCAGTATTTT	CASSQTGTGEDTQYF
16	NA	many	TRBV9	TRBJ1-4	TGTGCCAGCAGCGCGTCCGGGACAAATAGTGGTGAAAAACTGTTTTTT	CASSASGTNSGEKLFF
13	TRBD1	NA	TRBV12-3/TRBV12-4	TRBJ1-6	TGTGCCAGCAATGGACAGGGTCGGTCACCCCTCCACTTT	CASNGQGRSPLHF
13	NA	NA	TRBV7-2	TRBJ1-2	TGTGCCAGCAGCTTTGAGGCTAACTATGGCTACACCTTC	CASSFEANYGYTF
15	NA	NA	TRBV7-3	TRBJ1-1	TGTGCCAGCAGCCTCTACAGAGCTATGAACACTGAAGCTTTCTTT	CASSLYRAMNTEAFF
16	TRBD2	NA	TRBV9	TRBJ2-5	TGTGCCAGCAGCGTAGAAGCTAGCGGGGGGCCCTGGACCCAGTACTTC	CASSVEASGGPWTQYF
16	TRBD1	NA	TRBV7-2	TRBJ1-2	TGTGCCAGCAGCAAAGGGGGGACAGAGTCTAACTATGGCTACACCTTC	CASSKGGTESNYGYTF
16	NA	NA	TRBV27	TRBJ2-7	TGTGCCAGCAGTTTGGGCCCCAGCCTACTCTCCTACGAGCAGTACTTC	CASSLGPSLLSYEQYF
18	TRBD1	NA	TRBV5-8	TRBJ1-6	TGTGCCAGCAGCTTGGCGCCGTGGCGTCAGGGGGTAAATTCACCCCTCCACTTT	CASSLAPWRQGVNSPLHF
12	NA	NA	TRBV7-2	TRBJ1-5	TGTGCCAGCAGGCGGGACAATCAGCCCCAGCATTTT	CASRRDNQPQHF
20	TRBD2	NA	TRBV7-8	TRBJ2-1	TGTGCCAGCAGCTTAGCTTTTGGACTAGCGGGGGGTGGTTCCTACAATGAGCAGTTCTTC	CASSLAFGLAGGGSYNEQFF
14	TRBD1	NA	TRBV7-2	TRBJ2-7	TGTGCCAGCAGTTTTTCGACAGGGAACTACGAGCAGTACTTC	CASSFSTGNYEQYF
16	TRBD1	once	TRBV27	TRBJ1-4	TGTGCCAGCAGTTTAGGGACAGGGGGAGTGGATGAAAAACTGTTTTTT	CASSLGTGGVDEKLFF
13	NA	NA	TRBV25-1	TRBJ2-6	TGTGCCAGCAGCGGGTTCGGGGCCAACGTCCTGACTTTC	CASSGFGANVLTF
15	NA	NA	TRBV19	TRBJ2-1	TGTGCCAGTAGTACCGGACATTGGGGTGGCAATGAGCAGTTCTTC	CASSTGHWGGNEQFF
15	TRBD1	few	TRBV9	TRBJ1-1	TGTGCCAGCAGCGGGGTAGGACAGGGGAACACTGAAGCTTTCTTT	CASSGVGQGNTEAFF
12	TRBD1	once	TRBV7-9	TRBJ1-3	TGTGCCAGCGGACAGGAGGGAAACACCATATATTTT	CASGQEGNTIYF
17	NA	NA	TRBV7-2	TRBJ2-3	TGTGCCAGCAGCTCCACCGCACTTACTAGCTCCCCAGATACGCAGTATTTT	CASSSTALTSSPDTQYF
14	TRBD1	NA	TRBV18	TRBJ2-5	TGTGCCAGCTCAGCAAAACAGGGGTCTGGGACCCAGTACTTC	CASSAKQGSGTQYF
12	NA	NA	TRBV4-3	TRBJ2-2	TGCGCCAGCAGCCAAGGCAGGGGTAAACTGTTTTTT	CASSQGRGKLFF
12	NA	once	TRBV6-2/TRBV6-3	TRBJ2-5	TGTGCCAGCAGTCAGACTCAAGAGACCCAGTACTTC	CASSQTQETQYF
16	TRBD2	NA	TRBV11-1	TRBJ2-2	TGTGCCAGCAGCTTAGCATGGACTAGCGTATCCGGGGAGCTGTTTTTT	CASSLAWTSVSGELFF
15	TRBD2	NA	TRBV5-6	TRBJ2-3	TGTGCCAGCAGCTTGGTGCTAGCGGCCACAGATACGCAGTATTTT	CASSLVLAATDTQYF
13	TRBD1	NA	TRBV5-4	TRBJ1-5	TGTGCCAGCAGCCCCGACAGGGATCAGCCCCAGCATTTT	CASSPDRDQPQHF
11	NA	NA	TRBV2	TRBJ1-1	TGTGCCAGCAGCAGTTACACTGAAGCTTTCTTT	CASSSYTEAFF
16	TRBD2	NA	TRBV5-3	TRBJ2-7	TGTGCCAGAAGCGTCCTAGCGGGGGTGTGGGCCTACGAGCAGTACTTC	CARSVLAGVWAYEQYF
14	TRBD2	NA	TRBV7-2	TRBJ2-7	TGTGCCAGCAGCTTTAGCGGGGGTTCTAGGGGGCAGTACTTC	CASSFSGGSRGQYF
14	TRBD1	once	TRBV5-4	TRBJ1-1	TGTGCCAGCAGCTTACAGGGGCCCGGCGAAAGGGCTTTCTTT	CASSLQGPGERAFF
14	TRBD2	NA	TRBV7-2	TRBJ2-7	TGTGCCAGCAGTCGAGAGATGGCGGGGGATGAGCAGTACTTC	CASSREMAGDEQYF
13	TRBD1	NA	TRBV15	TRBJ1-2	TGTGCCACCAGCCCAGGGGGCTCGGAAGGCTACACCTTC	CATSPGGSEGYTF
14	NA	NA	TRBV19	TRBJ1-5	TGTGCCAGTACCGACAGGAATAGCAATCAGCCCCAGCATTTT	CASTDRNSNQPQHF
14	TRBD1	NA	TRBV12-5	TRBJ2-7	TGTGCTAGTGGTTTGGGGGACAGCTCCTACGAGCAGTACTTC	CASGLGDSSYEQYF
12	TRBD2	NA	TRBV7-2	TRBJ2-3	TGTGCCAGCAGCTTCTGGGGGGGTACGCAGTATTTT	CASSFWGGTQYF
14	NA	NA	TRBV4-3	TRBJ2-7	TGCGCCAGCAGCCCTTCCGGTTACTCCTACGAGCAGTACTTC	CASSPSGYSYEQYF
18	TRBD2	NA	TRBV7-9	TRBJ2-5	TGTGCCAGCAGAGAGCTAGCGGGACCGACGGTAAACCAAGAGACCCAGTACTTC	CASRELAGPTVNQETQYF